The source of this T cell receptor beta chain is a study of blood T cell repertoires in COVID-19. Study in general: Samples taken during acute and convalescent COVID-19 were collected in the United States, Italy and Spain.

The method was immunoSEQ multiplex PCR; TCRdb's version includes in-frame clones alone and lacks a portion of them. The data contain around 330,000 clones, about nine tenths of them singletons. Study members were between about 18 and 89 years old and lived in 24 US regions. Allocation to cohorts depended on clinical history reported by the participants. Recovered status in Cohort 3 required two negative PCRs, clearance, or symptom resolution. The receptor was derived from a woman aged 40 to 50 who had recovered from COVID-19. The sequenced sample was PBMCs or T cells enriched from blood (not recorded which).

CDR3 bases: TGCGCCAGCAGCGTGGACAGGGCCCCGGAGAATTCACCCCTCCACTTT. Translating gives CASSVDRAPENSPLHF. The chain has TRBV5-1 and TRBJ1-6, with 8 bases identical to TRBD1. The germline gives CDR1 SGHRS, CDR2 YFSETQ. CDR3 length equals 16 residues. V shed 4 bases, J shed 7 bases, and the junction held 10 bases outside the gene matches. Supplemented by reference TRBV5-1 and TRBJ1-6, the full variable domain reads KAGVTQTPRYLIKTRGQQVTLSCSPISGHRSVSWYQQTPGQGLQFLFEYFSETQRNKGNFPGRFSGRQFSNSRSEMNVSTLELGDSALYLCASSVDRAPENSPLHFGNGTRLTVT.